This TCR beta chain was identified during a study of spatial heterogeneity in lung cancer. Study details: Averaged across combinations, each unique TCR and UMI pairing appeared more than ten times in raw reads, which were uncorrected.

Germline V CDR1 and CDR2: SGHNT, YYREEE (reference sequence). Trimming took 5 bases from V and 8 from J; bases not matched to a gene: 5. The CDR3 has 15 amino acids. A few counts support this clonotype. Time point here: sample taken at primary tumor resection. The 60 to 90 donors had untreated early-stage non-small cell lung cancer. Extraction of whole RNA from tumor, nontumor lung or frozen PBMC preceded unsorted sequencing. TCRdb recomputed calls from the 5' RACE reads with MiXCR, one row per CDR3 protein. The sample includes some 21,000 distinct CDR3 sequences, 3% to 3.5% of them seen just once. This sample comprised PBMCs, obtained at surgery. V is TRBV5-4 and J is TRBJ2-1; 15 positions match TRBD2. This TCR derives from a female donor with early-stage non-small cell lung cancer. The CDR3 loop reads CASRPGLAGGDEQFF. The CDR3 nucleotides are TGTGCCAGCAGACCCGGACTAGCGGGAGGGGATGAGCAGTTCTTC.